A selection of T cell receptor beta chains follows, all from one sample in a study of CD8 T cells in Susac syndrome. A single record per CDR3 protein comes from TCRdb applying MiXCR to the immunoSEQ multiplex PCR reads. The repertoire holds under 95,000 distinct CDR3 sequences, with around 94% as singletons. Input material: CD4+ T cells from PBMCs. These TCRs come from a human donor with Susac syndrome. Each CDR3 is given with its conserved first and last residue. D genes are given only for firm matches. The size field is filled for only some rows; it gives once, few, many or a size class.

d_call,j_call,clone_size,v_call,cdr3_aa,cdr3_nt
-,TRBJ1-2,-,TRBV12-3/TRBV12-4,CASSFPGQSYGYTF,TGTGCCAGCAGTTTTCCGGGCCAAAGCTATGGCTACACCTTC
TRBD2,TRBJ2-5,-,TRBV20-1,CSAGGGTSGGSRETQYF,TGCAGTGCTGGGGGGGGGACTAGCGGGGGATCCCGAGAGACCCAGTACTTC
-,TRBJ1-5,once,TRBV27,CASSRQGNRDGNQPQHF,TGTGCCAGCAGTCGCCAAGGAAACAGGGATGGCAATCAGCCCCAGCATTTT
TRBD2,TRBJ2-1,-,TRBV9,CASSWTSDEQFF,TGTGCCAGCAGTTGGACTAGTGATGAGCAGTTCTTC
-,TRBJ2-1,-,TRBV20-1,CSALGEGPYNEQFF,TGCAGTGCCCTAGGGGAAGGGCCCTACAATGAGCAGTTCTTC
-,TRBJ1-5,-,TRBV18,CASSLRGDNQPQHF,TGTGCCAGCTCCCTAAGGGGGGATAATCAGCCCCAGCATTTT
-,TRBJ1-2,-,TRBV7-8,CASSLIQGRNYGYTF,TGTGCCAGCAGCTTAATCCAGGGAAGGAACTATGGCTACACCTTC
-,TRBJ2-5,-,TRBV20-1,CSAGGTLHF,TGCAGTGCGGGTGGAACCCTCCACTTC
-,TRBJ2-7,-,TRBV29-1,CSVEGRRYEQYF,TGCAGCGTTGAAGGTCGGCGCTACGAGCAGTACTTC
-,TRBJ1-4,-,TRBV6-5,CASSYSSFGKLFF,TGTGCCAGCAGTTACTCGTCCTTCGGAAAACTGTTTTTT
-,TRBJ1-3,-,TRBV7-9,CASSLARRTISGNTIYF,TGTGCCAGCAGCTTAGCGCGGAGGACGATCTCTGGAAACACCATATATTTT
TRBD1,TRBJ1-1,-,TRBV19,CASSIRQGSEAFF,TGTGCCAGTAGTATTCGACAGGGATCTGAAGCTTTCTTT
TRBD2,TRBJ2-5,-,TRBV5-1,CASSLGGLATQETQYF,TGCGCCAGCAGCCTTGGAGGACTAGCCACTCAAGAGACCCAGTACTTC
TRBD2,TRBJ2-1,-,TRBV29-1,CSVGLAGGGEQFF,TGCAGCGTTGGACTAGCGGGGGGAGGCGAGCAGTTCTTC
TRBD2,TRBJ2-5,once,TRBV11-2,CASSKTSGGAQETQYF,TGTGCCAGCAGCAAGACTAGCGGGGGGGCGCAAGAGACCCAGTACTTC
-,TRBJ1-1,-,TRBV19,CASPTDQGGNTEAFF,TGTGCCAGCCCAACAGACCAGGGAGGGAACACTGAAGCTTTCTTT
-,TRBJ2-7,-,TRBV20-1,CSAWDGPTYEQYF,TGCAGTGCTTGGGACGGTCCAACCTACGAGCAGTACTTC
-,TRBJ2-1,few,TRBV11-2,CASSSIRGQTIEQFF,TGTGCCAGCAGCTCAATTAGGGGCCAAACAATTGAGCAGTTCTTC
-,TRBJ2-1,-,TRBV5-1,CASSLLWGAIYNEQFF,TGCGCCAGCAGCCTCCTCTGGGGGGCGATCTACAATGAGCAGTTCTTC
TRBD1,TRBJ2-1,-,TRBV6-1,CASREGQEYNEQFF,TGTGCCAGCAGGGAAGGACAGGAGTACAATGAGCAGTTCTTC
-,TRBJ2-1,-,TRBV6-5,CASSYSNRKYNEQFF,TGTGCCAGCAGTTACTCGAACCGCAAATACAATGAGCAGTTCTTC
-,TRBJ2-1,-,TRBV20-1,CSASIGGRSNEQFF,TGCAGTGCTAGTATCGGGGGCCGATCGAATGAGCAGTTCTTC